The 11 T cell receptor beta chains reported below all come from one sample, sequenced in a study of shared clonotypes between healthy human individuals. TCRdb keeps only in-frame clones here, not all; method: immunoSEQ multiplex PCR. The sample lists under 2.5 million clones; under 95% were seen once. What was sequenced was naive CD4+ T cells from PBMCs. Noted subset: CD45RA+ positively selected. Source of these receptors: a man between 18 and 35 years old in good health. Some clones in this sample may be carry-over from other donors' samples.

The V gene is TRBV30, the J gene TRBJ2-3, with 13 bases matching TRBD2. The germline V gene encodes CDR1 GTSNPN and CDR2 SVGIG (reference sequence). This CDR3 has 16 amino acids. V dropped 4 bases and J dropped 5; count of bases not matched to a gene: 9. The CDR3 nucleotides are TGTGCCTGGATGACCGGACTAGCGGGAGACAAAGATACGCAGTATTTT. The encoded protein is CAWMTGLAGDKDTQYF.

The rearrangement joins TRBV28 to TRBJ1-3, with D tentatively TRBD1 (5 bases). With 3 bases removed from V and 0 bases from J, the gap between germline ends came to 9 bases. This CDR3 has 15 amino acids. The germline gives CDR1 MDHEN, CDR2 SYDVKM. The DNA of the CDR3 is TGTGCCAGCAGTTTCCTGACAGCCTCTGGAAACACCATATATTTT. Translation gives CASSFLTASGNTIYF.

The rearrangement links TRBV10-3 to TRBJ1-6; TRBD1 might be the D (5 bases). The V end was cut by 5 bases, the J end by 5 bases, with 10 bases between. This CDR3 has 14 amino acids. Looked up from germline, CDR1 is ENHRY and CDR2 is SYGVKD. This chain's CDR3 is CAISYDSNNSPLHF. The CDR3 bases are TGTGCCATCAGTTACGACAGTAATAATTCACCCCTCCACTTT.

The gene calls are TRBV28 and TRBJ2-7, with D uncertain. Germline values: CDR1 MDHEN, CDR2 SYDVKM. The CDR3 spans 11 residues. V was trimmed by 8 bases and J by 3 bases, leaving 8 bases between them. The CDR3 DNA reads as TGTGCCAGCGGTCGAGACTACGAGCAGTACTTC. It codes for CASGRDYEQYF.

The DNA for the CDR3 is TGTGCCAGCACCAGGCAGGGAACTAACTATGGCTACACCTTC. Translation: CASTRQGTNYGYTF. The chain couples TRBV6-4 to TRBJ1-2; D may be TRBD1 (5 bases). This CDR3 region has 14 residues. V dropped 7 bases and J dropped 0 bases, with 12 bases sitting between them. CDR1 MRHNA and CDR2 SNTAGT come from the germline V gene.

This chain connects TRBV7-9 to TRBJ1-5; TRBD1 aligns across 7 bases. This CDR3 contains 16 residues. The V and J ends lost 5 bases and 2 bases, in that order; junction bases with no gene match: 9. Per germline, CDR1 SEHNR and CDR2 FQNEAQ (reference sequence). This chain's CDR3 is CASSPRGGSGNQPQHF. The CDR3, as DNA: TGTGCCAGCAGCCCCAGGGGGGGATCGGGCAATCAGCCCCAGCATTTT.

The chain couples TRBV7-3 to TRBJ2-1, with TRBD1 matching 10 bases. CDR3 length: 16 amino acids. Germline V lookup: CDR1 SGHTA, CDR2 FQGTGA. Trimming removed 4 bases from V and 4 bases from J; junction bases left unmatched: 7. Written as DNA, the CDR3 is TGTGCCAGCAGCTATTTGGGGACAGGGGTTTACAATGAGCAGTTCTTC. Translation: CASSYLGTGVYNEQFF.

The V gene is TRBV7-8, the J gene TRBJ2-1; TRBD2 is a possible D gene (5 bases). The CDR3 runs 11 residues. Trimming took 5 bases from V and 6 from J, leaving 5 bases between them. Germline assignment: CDR1 SGHVS and CDR2 FQNEAQ. The CDR3 DNA follows: TGTGCCAGCAGCGGGAGCAATGAGCAGTTCTTC. Translation: CASSGSNEQFF.

This clone was observed a handful of times. The chain recombines TRBV30 with TRBJ1-5; unclear D gene. The V gene's germline CDR1 is GTSNPN and CDR2 SVGIG (reference sequence). Between the trimmed V and J ends, which lost 5 bases and 4 bases, there was a span of 12 bases. CDR3 length: 13 amino acids. CDR3 residues: CAWVRMANQPQHF. DNA for the CDR3: TGTGCCTGGGTAAGGATGGCAAATCAGCCCCAGCATTTT.

The chain carries TRBV5-1 and TRBJ2-7; D is undetermined. CDR3 length: 14 amino acids. The germline CDR1 and CDR2 sequences are SGHRS and YFSETQ. V lost 1 base, J lost 0 bases, and 8 bases lay in between. This CDR3 reads CASSLLFPSYEQYF. CDR3 sequence (DNA): TGCGCCAGCAGCTTGCTTTTCCCCTCCTACGAGCAGTACTTC.

V usage is TRBV15 and J usage is TRBJ2-7; TRBD2 matches 7 bases. Germline CDR1 LNHNV, CDR2 YYDKDF (reference sequence). Trimming at V came to 5 bases and at J to 1 base, leaving 5 bases not matched to a gene. The CDR3 has 14 amino acids. CDR3 nucleotide sequence: TGTGCCACCAGCGGTTCCGGGAGGTCCTACGAGCAGTACTTC. Translated, it gives CATSGSGRSYEQYF.